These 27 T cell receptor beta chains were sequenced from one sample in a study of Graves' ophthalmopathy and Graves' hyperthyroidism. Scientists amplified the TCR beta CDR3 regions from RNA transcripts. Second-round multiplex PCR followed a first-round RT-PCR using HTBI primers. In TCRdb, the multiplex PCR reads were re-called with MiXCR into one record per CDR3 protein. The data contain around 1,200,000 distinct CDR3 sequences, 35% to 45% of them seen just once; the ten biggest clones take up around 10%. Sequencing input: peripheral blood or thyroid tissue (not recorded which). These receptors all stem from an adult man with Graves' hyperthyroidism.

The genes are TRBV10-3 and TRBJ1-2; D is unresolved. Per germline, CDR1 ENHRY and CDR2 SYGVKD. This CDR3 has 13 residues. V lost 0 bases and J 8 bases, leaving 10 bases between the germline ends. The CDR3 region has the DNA TGTGCCATCAGTGAGTCCGGAGGGTTAGGCTACACCTTC. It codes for CAISESGGLGYTF.

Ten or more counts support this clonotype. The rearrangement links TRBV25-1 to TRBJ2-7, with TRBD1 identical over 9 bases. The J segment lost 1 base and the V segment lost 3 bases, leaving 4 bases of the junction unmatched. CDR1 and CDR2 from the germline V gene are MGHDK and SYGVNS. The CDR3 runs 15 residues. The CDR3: CASSDPGTGSYEQYF. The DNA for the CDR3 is TGTGCCAGCAGTGACCCCGGGACAGGGTCCTACGAGCAGTACTTC.

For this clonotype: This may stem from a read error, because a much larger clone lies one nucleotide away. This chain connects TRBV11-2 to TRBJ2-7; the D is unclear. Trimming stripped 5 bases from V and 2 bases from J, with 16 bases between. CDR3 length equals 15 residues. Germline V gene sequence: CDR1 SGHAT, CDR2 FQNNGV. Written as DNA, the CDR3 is TGTGCCAGCAGCCCTATCGGAACGGCCACCTACGAGCAGTACTTC. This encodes CASSPIGTATYEQYF.

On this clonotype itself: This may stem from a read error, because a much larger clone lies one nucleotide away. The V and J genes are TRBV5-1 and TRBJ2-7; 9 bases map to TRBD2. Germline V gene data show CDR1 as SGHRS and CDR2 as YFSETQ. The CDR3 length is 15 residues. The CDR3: CASSLVSGSSYGQYF. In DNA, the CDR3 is TGCGCCAGCAGCTTGGTTAGCGGGAGTTCCTACGGGCAGTACTTC.

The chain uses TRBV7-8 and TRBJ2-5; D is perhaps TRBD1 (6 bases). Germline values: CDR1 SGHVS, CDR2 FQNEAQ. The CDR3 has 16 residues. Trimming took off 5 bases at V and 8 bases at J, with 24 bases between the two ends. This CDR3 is CASSEGLAGDIVTQYF. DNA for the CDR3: TGTGCCAGCAGCGAAGGACTGGCTGGGGACATAGTAACCCAGTACTTC. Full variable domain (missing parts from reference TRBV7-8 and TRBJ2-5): GAGVSQSPRYKVAKRGQDVALRCDPISGHVSLFWYQQALGQGPEFLTYFQNEAQLDKSGLPSDRFFAERPEGSVSTLKIQRTQQEDSAVYLCASSEGLAGDIVTQYFGPGTRLLVL.

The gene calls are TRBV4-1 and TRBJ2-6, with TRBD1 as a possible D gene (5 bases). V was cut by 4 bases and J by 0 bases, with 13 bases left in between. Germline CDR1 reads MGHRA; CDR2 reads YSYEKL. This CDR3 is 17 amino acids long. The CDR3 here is CASSPRQSISGANVLTF. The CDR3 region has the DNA TGCGCCAGCAGCCCAAGACAGAGCATCTCTGGGGCCAACGTCCTGACTTTC.

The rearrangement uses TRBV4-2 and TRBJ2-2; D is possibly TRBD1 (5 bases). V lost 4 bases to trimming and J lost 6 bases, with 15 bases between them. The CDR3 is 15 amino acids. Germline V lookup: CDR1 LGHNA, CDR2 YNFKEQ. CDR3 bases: TGTGCCAGCAGCCCGGGTGACAGCTCCGCCGGGGAGCTGTTTTTT. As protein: CASSPGDSSAGELFF.

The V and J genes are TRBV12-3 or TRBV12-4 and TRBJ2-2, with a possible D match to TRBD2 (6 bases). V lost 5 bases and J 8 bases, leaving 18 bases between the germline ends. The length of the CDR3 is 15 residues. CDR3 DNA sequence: TGTGCCAGCAGTCTCCGGGACTGGGTAAAGGGGGAGCTGTTTTTT. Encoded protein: CASSLRDWVKGELFF.

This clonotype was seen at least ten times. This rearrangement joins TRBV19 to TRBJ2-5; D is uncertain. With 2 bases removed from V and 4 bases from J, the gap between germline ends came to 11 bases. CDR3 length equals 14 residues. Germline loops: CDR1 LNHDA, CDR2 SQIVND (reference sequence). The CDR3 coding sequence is TGTGCCAGTAGTATACGTTGGAGCCGAGAGACCCAGTACTTC. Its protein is CASSIRWSRETQYF. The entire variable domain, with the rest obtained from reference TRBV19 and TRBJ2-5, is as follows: DGGITQSPKYLFRKEGQNVTLSCEQNLNHDAMYWYRQDPGQGLRLIYYSQIVNDFQKGDIAEGYSVSREKKESFPLTVTSAQKNPTAFYLCASSIRWSRETQYFGPGTRLLVL.

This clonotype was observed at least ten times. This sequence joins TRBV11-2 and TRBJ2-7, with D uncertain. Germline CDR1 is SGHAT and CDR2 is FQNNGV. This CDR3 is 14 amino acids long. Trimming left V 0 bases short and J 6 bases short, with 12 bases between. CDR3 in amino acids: CASSLEGYSSEQYF. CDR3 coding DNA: TGTGCCAGCAGCTTAGAGGGGTATTCCAGCGAGCAGTACTTC.

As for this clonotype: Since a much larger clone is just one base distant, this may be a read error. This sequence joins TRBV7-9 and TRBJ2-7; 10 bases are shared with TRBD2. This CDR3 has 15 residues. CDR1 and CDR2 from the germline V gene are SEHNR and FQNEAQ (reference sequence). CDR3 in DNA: TGTGCCGGCAGCCTCAGGGGACTAGCGACCTACGAGCAGTACTTC. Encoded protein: CAGSLRGLATYEQYF.

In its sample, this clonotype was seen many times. In nucleotides, the CDR3 is TGTGCCATCTCCAAGGCCGAAGAGCTGTTTTTT. Encoded protein: CAISKAEELFF. The chain couples TRBV10-3 to TRBJ2-2; no definite D call. Germline assignment: CDR1 ENHRY and CDR2 SYGVKD. The CDR3 has 11 amino acids. Trimming removed 8 bases from V and 11 bases from J, with 12 bases in between.

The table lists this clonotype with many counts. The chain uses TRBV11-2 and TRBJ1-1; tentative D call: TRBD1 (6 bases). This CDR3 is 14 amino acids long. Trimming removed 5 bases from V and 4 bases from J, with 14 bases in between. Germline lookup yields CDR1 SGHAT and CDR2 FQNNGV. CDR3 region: CASSPLGGATEAFF. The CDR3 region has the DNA TGTGCCAGCAGCCCTCTTGGGGGGGCCACTGAAGCTTTCTTT.

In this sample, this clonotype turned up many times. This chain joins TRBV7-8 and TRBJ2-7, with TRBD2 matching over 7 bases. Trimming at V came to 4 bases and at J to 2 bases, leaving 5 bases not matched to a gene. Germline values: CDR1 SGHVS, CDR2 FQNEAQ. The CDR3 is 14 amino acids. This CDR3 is CASSWEGMTYEQYF. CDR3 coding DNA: TGTGCCAGCAGCTGGGAGGGGATGACCTACGAGCAGTACTTC.

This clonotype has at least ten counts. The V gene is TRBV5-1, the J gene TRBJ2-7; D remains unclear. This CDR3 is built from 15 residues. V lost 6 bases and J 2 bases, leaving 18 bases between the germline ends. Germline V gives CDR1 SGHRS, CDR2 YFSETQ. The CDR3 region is CASTASQFLPYEQYF. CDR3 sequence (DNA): TGCGCCAGCACCGCAAGTCAATTTTTGCCCTACGAGCAGTACTTC.

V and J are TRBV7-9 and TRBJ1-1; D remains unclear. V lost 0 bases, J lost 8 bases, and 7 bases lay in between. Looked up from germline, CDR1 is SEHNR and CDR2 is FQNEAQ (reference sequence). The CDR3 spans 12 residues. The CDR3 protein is CASSLALREAFF. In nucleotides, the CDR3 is TGTGCCAGCAGCTTAGCGCTCCGGGAAGCTTTCTTT.

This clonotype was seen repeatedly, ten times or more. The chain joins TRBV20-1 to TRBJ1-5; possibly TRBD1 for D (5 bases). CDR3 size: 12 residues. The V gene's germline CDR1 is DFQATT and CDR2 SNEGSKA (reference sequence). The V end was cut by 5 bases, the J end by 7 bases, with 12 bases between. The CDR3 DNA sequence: TGCAGTGCTTCAGGGTTTGGCCAGCCCCAGCATTTT. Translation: CSASGFGQPQHF.

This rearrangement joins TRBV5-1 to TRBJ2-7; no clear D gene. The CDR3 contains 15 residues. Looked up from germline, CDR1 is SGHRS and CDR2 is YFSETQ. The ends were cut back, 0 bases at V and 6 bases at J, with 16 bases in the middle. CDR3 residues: CASSLGNIYPGEQYF. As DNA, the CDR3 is TGCGCCAGCAGCTTGGGGAACATATATCCGGGCGAGCAGTACTTC.

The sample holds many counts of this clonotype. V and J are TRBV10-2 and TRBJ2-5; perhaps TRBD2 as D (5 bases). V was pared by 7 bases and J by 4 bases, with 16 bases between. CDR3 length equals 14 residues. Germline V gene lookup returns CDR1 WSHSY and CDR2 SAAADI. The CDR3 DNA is TGCGCCAGCACCCAGAGGGTAGGAGGAGAGACCCAGTACTTC. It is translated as CASTQRVGGETQYF.

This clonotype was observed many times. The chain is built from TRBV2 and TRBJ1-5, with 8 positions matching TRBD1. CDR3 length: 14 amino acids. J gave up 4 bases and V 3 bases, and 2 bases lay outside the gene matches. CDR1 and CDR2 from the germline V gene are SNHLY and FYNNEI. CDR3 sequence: CASSDRGRNQPQHF. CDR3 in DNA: TGTGCCAGCAGTGACAGGGGGCGAAATCAGCCCCAGCATTTT.

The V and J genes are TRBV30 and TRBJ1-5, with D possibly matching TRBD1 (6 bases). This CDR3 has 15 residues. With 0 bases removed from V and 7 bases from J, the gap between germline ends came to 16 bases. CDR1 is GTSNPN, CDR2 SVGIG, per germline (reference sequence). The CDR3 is CAWSVGARGVQPQHF. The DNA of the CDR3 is TGTGCCTGGAGTGTAGGGGCCAGGGGAGTGCAGCCCCAGCATTTT.

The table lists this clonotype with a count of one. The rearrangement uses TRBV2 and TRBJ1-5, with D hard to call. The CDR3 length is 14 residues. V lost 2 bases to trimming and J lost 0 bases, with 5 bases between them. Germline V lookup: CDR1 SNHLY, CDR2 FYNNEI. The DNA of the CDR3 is TGTGCCAGCAGTGAACAGACTAGCAATCAGCCCCAGCATTTT. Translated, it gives CASSEQTSNQPQHF. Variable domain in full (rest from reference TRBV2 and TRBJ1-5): EPEVTQTPSHQVTQMGQEVILRCVPISNHLYFYWYRQILGQKVEFLVSFYNNEISEKSEIFDDQFSVERPDGSNFTLKIRSTKLEDSAMYFCASSEQTSNQPQHFGDGTRLSIL.

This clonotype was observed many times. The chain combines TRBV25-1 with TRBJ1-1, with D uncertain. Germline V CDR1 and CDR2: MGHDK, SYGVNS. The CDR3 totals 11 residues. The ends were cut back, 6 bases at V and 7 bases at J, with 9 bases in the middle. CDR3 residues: CASSHLFEAFF. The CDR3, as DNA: TGTGCCAGCAGCCACCTTTTTGAAGCTTTCTTT.

In nucleotides, the CDR3 is TGTGCCAGCAGCTTAACGGGACAGGGTCTAGAGACCCAGCATTTT. Its protein product is CASSLTGQGLETQHF. V usage is TRBV11-1 and J usage is TRBJ1-5; 9 positions agree with TRBD1. The CDR3 is 15 amino acids. Per germline, CDR1 SGHAT and CDR2 FQDESV (reference sequence). V lost 2 bases to trimming and J lost 11 bases; unmatched junction nucleotides: 10.

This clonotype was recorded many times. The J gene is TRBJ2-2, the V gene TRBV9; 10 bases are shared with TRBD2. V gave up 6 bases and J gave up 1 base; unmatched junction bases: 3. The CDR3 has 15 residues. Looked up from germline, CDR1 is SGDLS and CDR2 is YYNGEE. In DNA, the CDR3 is TGTGCCAGCACAAGACTAGCGGGGAACACCGGGGAGCTGTTTTTT. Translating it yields CASTRLAGNTGELFF. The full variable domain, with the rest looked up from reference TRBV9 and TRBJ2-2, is DSGVTQTPKHLITATGQRVTLRCSPRSGDLSVYWYQQSLDQGLQFLIQYYNGEERAKGNILERFSAQQFPDLHSELNLSSLELGDSALYFCASTRLAGNTGELFFGEGSRLTVL.

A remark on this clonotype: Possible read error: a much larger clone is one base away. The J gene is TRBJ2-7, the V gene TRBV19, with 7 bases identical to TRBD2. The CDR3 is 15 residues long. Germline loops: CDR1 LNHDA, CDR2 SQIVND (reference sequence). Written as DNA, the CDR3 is TGTGCCAGTAGTCCCTCTGGACTAGGGTCACACGAGCATTACTTC. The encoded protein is CASSPSGLGSHEHYF. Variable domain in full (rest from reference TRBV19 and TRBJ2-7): DGGITQSPKYLFRKEGQNVTLSCEQNLNHDAMYWYRQDPGQGLRLIYYSQIVNDFQKGDIAEGYSVSREKKESFPLTVTSAQKNPTAFYLCASSPSGLGSHEHYFGPGTRLTVT.

CDR3 in DNA: TGTGCCAGCAGTCCCGGTAGGGGGCTAATGGGGCAGCCCCAGCATTTT. The encoded protein is CASSPGRGLMGQPQHF. The V gene is TRBV6-5, the J gene TRBJ1-5; 7 positions match TRBD1. J lost 7 bases, V lost 5 bases, and 14 bases had no gene match. The CDR3 runs 16 residues. Germline CDR1 is MNHEY and CDR2 is SVGAGI.